Presented here are 22 T cell receptor beta chains from one specimen sequenced in a study of T cell responses to AZD1222 COVID-19 vaccine. Repertoires were generated with immunoSEQ multiplex PCR, while TCRdb's copy carries only in-frame clones and drops some. The sample consists of about 180,000 clones, around 90% of them appearing once. The starting material was peripheral blood, obtained 28 days after the second AZD1222 dose. The receptors originated from an adult who received the AZD1222 COVID-19 vaccine.

The rearrangement uses TRBV24-1 and TRBJ2-3; TRBD1 agrees at 8 bases. The CDR3 runs to 14 residues. Germline V gene lookup returns CDR1 KGHDR and CDR2 SFDVKD. With V trimmed by 6 bases and J by 4 bases, 5 bases remained unmatched. The chain's CDR3 is CATSRTGPPDTQYF. The CDR3 DNA follows: TGTGCCACCAGTCGGACAGGGCCTCCAGATACGCAGTATTTT.

V usage is TRBV10-1 and J usage is TRBJ2-7; the D is unclear. This CDR3 is built from 10 residues. With 8 bases removed from V and 3 bases from J, the gap between germline ends came to 5 bases. Germline V CDR1 and CDR2: WNHNN, SYGVQD (reference sequence). The CDR3 DNA reads TGCGCCAGCTGGAACTACGAGCAGTACTTC. Residues: CASWNYEQYF.

The rearrangement links TRBV30 to TRBJ2-7; no firm D call. Germline V CDR1 and CDR2: GTSNPN, SVGIG (reference sequence). Trimming cost V 4 bases and J 3 bases, with 7 bases left between them. The CDR3 is made up of 11 amino acids. The CDR3: CAWTSGYEQYF. CDR3 DNA sequence: TGTGCCTGGACCTCGGGCTACGAGCAGTACTTC. Full variable domain (rest looked up from reference TRBV30 and TRBJ2-7): SQTIHQWPATLVQPVGSPLSLECTVEGTSNPNLYWYRQAAGRGLQLLFYSVGIGQISSEVPQNLSASRPQDRQFILSSKKLLLSDSGFYLCAWTSGYEQYFGPGTRLTVT.

The rearrangement links TRBV5-1 to TRBJ2-7; 7 bases map to TRBD1. CDR1 is SGHRS, CDR2 YFSETQ, per germline. This CDR3 comprises 16 residues. V trimming: 3 bases; J trimming: 2 bases; junction bases outside the gene matches: 11. In DNA form, the CDR3 reads TGCGCCAGCAGCTCGGAGGCTACAGGGGCGGCCTACGAGCAGTACTTC. Translation: CASSSEATGAAYEQYF. Drawing the rest from reference TRBV5-1 and TRBJ2-7, the complete variable domain is KAGVTQTPRYLIKTRGQQVTLSCSPISGHRSVSWYQQTPGQGLQFLFEYFSETQRNKGNFPGRFSGRQFSNSRSEMNVSTLELGDSALYLCASSSEATGAAYEQYFGPGTRLTVT.

The rearrangement joins TRBV28 to TRBJ2-7; 7 bases are a match to TRBD1. Per germline, CDR1 MDHEN and CDR2 SYDVKM. With 6 bases clipped from V and 3 bases from J, the junction kept 11 bases outside the gene matches. This CDR3 region has 15 residues. CDR3 residues: CASSGPRQGDYEQYF. The CDR3 DNA follows: TGTGCCAGCAGCGGCCCTAGACAGGGAGACTACGAGCAGTACTTC.

This rearrangement joins TRBV6-5 to TRBJ2-3, with D maybe TRBD1 (5 bases). The ends were cut back, 6 bases at V and 2 bases at J, with 12 bases in the middle. The germline V gene has CDR1 MNHEY and CDR2 SVGAGI. The CDR3 contains 14 residues. CDR3 nucleotide sequence: TGTGCCAGCAGCCGACGACAGTCCACAGATACGCAGTATTTT. This codes for CASSRRQSTDTQYF.

The chain carries TRBV5-1 and TRBJ2-5, with D perhaps matching TRBD2 (7 bases). V lost 1 base to trimming and J lost 0 bases, with 13 bases between them. The CDR3 is 16 residues long. Looked up from germline, CDR1 is SGHRS and CDR2 is YFSETQ. In DNA form, the CDR3 reads TGCGCCAGCAGCTTGAGTGCGGGGGCTTACCAAGAGACCCAGTACTTC. It codes for CASSLSAGAYQETQYF.

The rearrangement uses TRBV6-1 and TRBJ2-3; the match to TRBD1 covers 7 bases. Losses at the gene ends were 2 bases for V and 6 bases for J; bases not matched to a gene: 11. CDR1 MNHNS and CDR2 SASEGT come from the germline V gene. CDR3 length: 16 amino acids. CDR3 loop: CASSEYDRESLDTQYF. DNA of the CDR3: TGTGCCAGCAGTGAATACGACAGGGAATCCCTTGATACGCAGTATTTT.

This sequence joins TRBV20-1 and TRBJ2-2; the D is unclear. Trimming took 3 bases from V and 1 from J, leaving 6 bases between them. The V gene's germline CDR1 is DFQATT and CDR2 SNEGSKA (reference sequence). The CDR3 totals 13 residues. The CDR3 DNA sequence: TGCAGTGCTAGTAAACAGAACACCGGGGAGCTGTTTTTT. Protein: CSASKQNTGELFF.

The chain couples TRBV7-9 to TRBJ1-4, with D uncertain. CDR1 is SEHNR and CDR2 is FQNEAQ in the germline V gene (reference sequence). The length of the CDR3 is 12 residues. Trimming took 5 bases from V and 6 from J, leaving 7 bases between them. As DNA, the CDR3 is TGTGCCAGCAGCCCCAGCGATGAAAAACTGTTTTTT. It encodes CASSPSDEKLFF.

The chain is built from TRBV7-8 and TRBJ2-1; 12 nucleotides line up with TRBD2. The CDR3 runs to 19 residues. Per germline, CDR1 SGHVS and CDR2 FQNEAQ. V trimming: 2 bases; J trimming: 4 bases; junction bases outside the gene matches: 12. DNA of the CDR3: TGTGCCAGCAGCTTAAGGGCTAGCGGGGGGGCAATAATTTACAATGAGCAGTTCTTC. Its protein product is CASSLRASGGAIIYNEQFF.

This chain connects TRBV5-4 to TRBJ1-4; D perhaps matches TRBD1 (5 bases). In germline, CDR1 is SGHNT, CDR2 YYREEE (reference sequence). The CDR3 covers 15 residues. The V end lost 0 bases, the J end lost 3 bases, and 9 bases lay between the germline ends. The DNA of the CDR3 is TGTGCCAGCAGCTTGGGGGGAGGGGCTAATGAAAAACTGTTTTTT. As protein: CASSLGGGANEKLFF.

The J gene is TRBJ1-1, the V gene TRBV7-9; possible D gene TRBD1, 6 bases. This CDR3 has 15 residues. The germline V and J ends were trimmed by 5 bases and 2 bases, with 15 bases remaining between them. CDR1 and CDR2 (germline): SEHNR, FQNEAQ (reference sequence). The CDR3 reads CASSQGGQRNTEAFF. The CDR3 DNA sequence: TGTGCCAGCAGCCAAGGCGGACAGAGAAACACTGAAGCTTTCTTT.

This CDR3 reads CASTLERELSYHGYTF. CDR3 coding DNA: TGTGCCAGCACCTTAGAGAGAGAGCTATCTTACCATGGCTACACCTTC. This chain uses TRBV5-6 with TRBJ1-2; D is undetermined. The CDR3 runs 16 residues. Germline values: CDR1 SGHDT, CDR2 YYEEEE. Trimming left V 6 bases short and J 6 bases short, with 24 bases between.

This clone was seen a handful of times. The genes are TRBV18 and TRBJ1-5; D unclear. CDR3 size: 14 residues. Germline loops: CDR1 KGHSH, CDR2 LQKENI. The V gene lost 1 base and the J gene lost 5 bases, with 9 bases spanning the gap. The CDR3 sequence: CASSPRPADQPQHF. DNA for the CDR3: TGTGCCAGCTCACCACGGCCAGCTGATCAGCCCCAGCATTTT.

This clone has only one observation. The chain uses TRBV9 and TRBJ2-3, with D possibly matching TRBD2 (7 bases). V shed 0 bases and J shed 6 bases, with 14 bases lying between them. Germline V gene sequence: CDR1 SGDLS, CDR2 YYNGEE. The CDR3 totals 15 residues. CDR3 DNA: TGTGCCAGCAGCGTAGTATCTACGGGGGGCGATACGCAGTATTTT. This encodes CASSVVSTGGDTQYF.

The CDR3 DNA sequence: TGTGCCAGCAGCCCCTGGGGAAGCTCTGGAAACACCATATATTTT. As protein: CASSPWGSSGNTIYF. The rearrangement uses TRBV11-2 and TRBJ1-3; the D is unclear. The CDR3 runs 15 residues. Germline CDR1 is SGHAT and CDR2 is FQNNGV. V lost 5 bases and J 0 bases, leaving 11 bases between the germline ends.

This clone was found once. J is TRBJ2-3 and V is TRBV9; 12 bases fit TRBD2. J gave up 1 base and V 4 bases, and 4 bases lay outside the gene matches. The CDR3 is 16 amino acids. CDR1 is SGDLS and CDR2 is YYNGEE in the germline V gene. The CDR3 sequence: CASSSGLAGRTDTQYF. CDR3 DNA sequence: TGTGCCAGCAGCTCCGGACTAGCGGGACGCACAGATACGCAGTATTTT.

The V and J genes are TRBV25-1 and TRBJ2-2, with a weak D call TRBD1 (6 bases). CDR1 is MGHDK and CDR2 is SYGVNS in the germline V gene. V lost 4 bases, J lost 8 bases, and 11 bases lay in between. CDR3 length: 13 amino acids. This CDR3 is CASSVGAKGELFF. The CDR3 nucleotides read TGTGCCAGCAGTGTGGGGGCTAAGGGGGAGCTGTTTTTT.

The chain carries TRBV3-1 (or the pseudogene TRBV3-2) and TRBJ1-5, with 7 bases fitting TRBD1. V lost 5 bases and J lost 0; bases outside the gene matches: 1. The CDR3 sequence is 14 residues long. Germline V lookup: CDR1 LGHDT, CDR2 YNNKEL (reference sequence). This CDR3 reads CASSYRGSNQPQHF. The CDR3 nucleotides read TGTGCCAGCAGCTACAGGGGTAGCAATCAGCCCCAGCATTTT.

The J gene is TRBJ2-3, the V gene TRBV19; no clear D gene. The V and J ends lost 1 base and 2 bases respectively, with 7 bases between them. Germline V gives CDR1 LNHDA, CDR2 SQIVND (reference sequence). The CDR3 has 14 amino acids. CDR3 DNA: TGTGCCAGTAGTATAGCACTGTACACAGATACGCAGTATTTT. Translating it yields CASSIALYTDTQYF. The whole variable domain, filled in from reference TRBV19 and TRBJ2-3, reads DGGITQSPKYLFRKEGQNVTLSCEQNLNHDAMYWYRQDPGQGLRLIYYSQIVNDFQKGDIAEGYSVSREKKESFPLTVTSAQKNPTAFYLCASSIALYTDTQYFGPGTRLTVL.

In this sample, this clone turned up once. This chain joins TRBV6-6 and TRBJ1-4, with D tentatively TRBD1 (5 bases). Germline V lookup: CDR1 MNHNY, CDR2 SVGAGI (reference sequence). V was clipped by 0 bases and J by 4 bases, with 12 bases between them. This CDR3 comprises 16 residues. The CDR3 nucleotides are TGTGCCAGCAGTTACTCGCAGGGCATTGGTAATGAAAAACTGTTTTTT. Translation gives CASSYSQGIGNEKLFF.